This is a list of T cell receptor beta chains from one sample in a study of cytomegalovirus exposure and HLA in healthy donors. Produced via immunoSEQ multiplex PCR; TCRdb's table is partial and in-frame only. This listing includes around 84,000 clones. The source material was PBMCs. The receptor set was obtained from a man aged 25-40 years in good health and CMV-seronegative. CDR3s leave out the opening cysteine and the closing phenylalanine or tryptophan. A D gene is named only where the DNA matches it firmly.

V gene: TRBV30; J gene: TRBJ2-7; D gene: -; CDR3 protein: AWSVLAGREQY
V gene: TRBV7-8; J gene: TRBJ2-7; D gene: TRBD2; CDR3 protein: ASSLGRDSYEQY
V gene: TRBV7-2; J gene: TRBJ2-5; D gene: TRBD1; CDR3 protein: ASSPPDRGETQY
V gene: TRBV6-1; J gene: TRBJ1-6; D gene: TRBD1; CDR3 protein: ASGPGQGNSPLH
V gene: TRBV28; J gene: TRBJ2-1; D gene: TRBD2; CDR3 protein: ASTLTSGRAGEQF
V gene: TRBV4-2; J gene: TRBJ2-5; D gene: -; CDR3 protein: ATRGRGGEQY
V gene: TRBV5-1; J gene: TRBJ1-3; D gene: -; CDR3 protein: ASSLGAVVSSGNTIY
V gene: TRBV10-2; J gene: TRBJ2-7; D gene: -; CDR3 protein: ASSDDRTYEQY
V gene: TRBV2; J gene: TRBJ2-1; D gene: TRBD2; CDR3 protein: ASSRDYSSYNEQF
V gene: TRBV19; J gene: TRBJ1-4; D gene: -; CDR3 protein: ASSITGSEKLF
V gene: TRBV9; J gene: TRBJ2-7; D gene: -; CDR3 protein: ASSKGGGGYEQY
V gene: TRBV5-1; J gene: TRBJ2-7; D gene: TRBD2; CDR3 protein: ASSLAGVSYEQY
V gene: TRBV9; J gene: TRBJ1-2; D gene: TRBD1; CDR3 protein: ASSAPGQGDYGYT
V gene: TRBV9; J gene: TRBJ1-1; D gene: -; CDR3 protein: ASTTSGSNTEAF
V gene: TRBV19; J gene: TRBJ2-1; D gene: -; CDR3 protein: ASSIYSGHTSYNEQF
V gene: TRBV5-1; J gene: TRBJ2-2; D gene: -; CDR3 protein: ASSGATNTGELF
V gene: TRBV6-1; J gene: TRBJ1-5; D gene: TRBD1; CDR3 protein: ASSLDRGNQPQH
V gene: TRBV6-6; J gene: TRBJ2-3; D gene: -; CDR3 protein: ASIRESTDTQY
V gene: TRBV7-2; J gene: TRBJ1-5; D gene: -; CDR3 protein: ASSPNIYQPQH
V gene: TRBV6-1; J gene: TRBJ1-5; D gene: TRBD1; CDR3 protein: ASSEAGTGDQPQH
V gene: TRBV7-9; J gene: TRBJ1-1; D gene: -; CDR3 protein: ASSPGRENTEAF
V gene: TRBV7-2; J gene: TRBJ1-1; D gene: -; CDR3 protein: ASSLQSGDTEAF
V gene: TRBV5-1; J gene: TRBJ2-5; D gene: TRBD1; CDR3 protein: ASSLTGEETQY
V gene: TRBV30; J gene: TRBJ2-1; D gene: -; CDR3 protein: AWALGDLYNEQF
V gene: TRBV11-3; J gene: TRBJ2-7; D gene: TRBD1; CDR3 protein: ASSLGGTELYEQY
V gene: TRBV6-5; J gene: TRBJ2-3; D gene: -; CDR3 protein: ASSYSAPDTQY
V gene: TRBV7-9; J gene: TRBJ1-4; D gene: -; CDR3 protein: ASSLGALSEKLF
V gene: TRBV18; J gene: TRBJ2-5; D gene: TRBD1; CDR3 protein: ASSPPGQGGETQY
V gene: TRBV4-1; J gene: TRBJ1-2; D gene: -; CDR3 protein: ASSHPRGGAQGYT
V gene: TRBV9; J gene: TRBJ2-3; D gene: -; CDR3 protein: ASSVEAGTDTQY
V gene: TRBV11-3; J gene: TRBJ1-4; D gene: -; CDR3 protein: ASSFQGSEKLF
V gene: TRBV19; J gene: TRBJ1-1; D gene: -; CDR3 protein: ASSRGGTEAF
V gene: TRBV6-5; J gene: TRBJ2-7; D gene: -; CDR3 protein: ASSYADRLSEQY
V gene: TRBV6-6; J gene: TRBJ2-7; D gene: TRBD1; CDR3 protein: ASSGDRGFDYEQY
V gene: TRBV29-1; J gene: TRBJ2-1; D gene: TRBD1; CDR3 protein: SASGTGGGDEQF
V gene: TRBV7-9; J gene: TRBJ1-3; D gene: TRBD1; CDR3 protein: ASSITGVGNTIY
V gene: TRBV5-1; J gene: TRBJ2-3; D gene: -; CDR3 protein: ASSLALLTDTQY
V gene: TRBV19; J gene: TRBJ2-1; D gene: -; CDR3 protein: ASSIWTVVNNEQF
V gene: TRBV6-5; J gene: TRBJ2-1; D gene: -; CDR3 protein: ASSYTKALGNEQF
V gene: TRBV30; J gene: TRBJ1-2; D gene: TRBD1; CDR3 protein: AWTEFPLTGYGYT
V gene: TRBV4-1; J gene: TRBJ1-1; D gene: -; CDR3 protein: ASSQGKGHPDFEAF
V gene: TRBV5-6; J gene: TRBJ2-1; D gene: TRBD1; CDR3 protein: ASRATGGVYNEQF
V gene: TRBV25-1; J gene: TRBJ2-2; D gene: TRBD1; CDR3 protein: ASSEDRFRYGYTGELF
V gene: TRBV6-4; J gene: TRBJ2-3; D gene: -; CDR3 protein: ASSDSGRATDTQY
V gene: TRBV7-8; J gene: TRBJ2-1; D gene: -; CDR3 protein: ASSSDWSDEQF
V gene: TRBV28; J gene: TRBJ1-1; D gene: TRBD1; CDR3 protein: ASSLRSGTGATEAF
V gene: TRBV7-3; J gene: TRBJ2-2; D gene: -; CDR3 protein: ASSLGQIGTGELF